Presented here are 19 T cell receptor beta chains from one specimen sequenced in a study of OX40 agonist ivuxolimab in advanced cancers. Assay used: immunoSEQ multiplex PCR; TCRdb lists only in-frame clones, some missing. The sample holds under 50,000 clones, nearly 80% seen once. Sequencing used CD4+ or CD8+ T cells sorted from blood, obtained in a trial of the OX40 agonist ivuxolimab. The receptors stem from an adult with an advanced solid tumor such as melanoma, head and neck, liver or kidney cancer.

This clone was seen once. The chain employs TRBV7-9 and TRBJ2-2; a weak D match, TRBD2 (7 bases). This CDR3 contains 15 residues. Germline values: CDR1 SEHNR, CDR2 FQNEAQ (reference sequence). V dropped 4 bases and J dropped 6 bases, with 15 bases sitting between them. This CDR3 reads CASSSTRGHPGELFF. The CDR3 DNA is TGTGCCAGCAGCTCCACGCGGGGGCATCCCGGGGAGCTGTTTTTT.

The rearrangement joins TRBV11-3 to TRBJ2-7, with D perhaps TRBD1 or TRBD2 (6 bases each). From germline, CDR1 is SGHNT and CDR2 YENEEA. The CDR3 consists of 14 residues. The V end lost 4 bases, the J end lost 0 bases, and 10 bases lay between the germline ends. Here the CDR3 reads CASSSEGGSYEQYF. Written as DNA, the CDR3 is TGTGCCAGCAGCTCCGAGGGGGGCTCCTACGAGCAGTACTTC.

The count of this clone is one. The J gene is TRBJ1-1, the V gene TRBV2, with unresolved D. V gave up 4 bases and J gave up 2 bases, with 8 bases separating them. The V gene's germline CDR1 is SNHLY and CDR2 FYNNEI. This CDR3 spans 13 amino acids. CDR3 sequence reads: CASSVETNTEAFF. The CDR3 DNA reads as TGTGCCAGCAGTGTAGAAACCAACACTGAAGCTTTCTTT.

This clone was seen more than once but under ten times. The rearrangement links TRBV5-6 to TRBJ1-6; the match to TRBD1 covers 10 bases. V shed 4 bases and J 8 bases; nucleotides not matched to a gene: 3. The CDR3 is 14 amino acids. Germline V CDR1 and CDR2: SGHDT, YYEEEE. The CDR3 spells CASSKGQGYSPLHF. The CDR3 DNA reads as TGTGCCAGCAGCAAGGGACAGGGGTATTCACCCCTCCACTTT.

This chain links TRBV25-1 with TRBJ2-3; TRBD1 or TRBD2 may be the D gene (5 bases each). Trimming cost V 8 bases and J 8 bases, with 14 bases left between them. From germline, CDR1 is MGHDK and CDR2 SYGVNS. The CDR3 extends over 12 amino acids. The CDR3 bases are TGTGCCAGCTTGGCTTCTGGGGGTACGCAGTATTTT. Its translation is CASLASGGTQYF.

On this clone itself: The junction departs from germline at one end; a sequencing error may be responsible. V and J are TRBV29-1 and TRBJ1-2; TRBD1 agrees at 7 bases. Germline CDR1 and CDR2: SQVTM and ANQGSEA. The CDR3 covers 14 residues. CDR3 nucleotides: TGCAGCGTTCGCATTGACAGGGCACCCTATGTCTACACCTTC. Translating gives CSVRIDRAPYVYTF.

This sequence joins TRBV7-2 and TRBJ2-3, with D possibly matching TRBD2 (6 bases). Germline V gene sequence: CDR1 SGHTA, CDR2 FQGNSA. The V gene lost 5 bases and the J gene lost 6 bases, with 18 bases spanning the gap. The CDR3 totals 15 residues. CDR3 nucleotides: TGTGCCAGCAGCATAAGCGGGCAACTGGTGGATACGCAGTATTTT. It codes for CASSISGQLVDTQYF. Full variable domain (remainder filled in from reference TRBV7-2 and TRBJ2-3): GAGVSQSPSNKVTEKGKDVELRCDPISGHTALYWYRQSLGQGLEFLIYFQGNSAPDKSGLPSDRFSAERTGGSVSTLTIQRTQQEDSAVYLCASSISGQLVDTQYFGPGTRLTVL.

This clone was recorded only once. The chain employs TRBV21-1 and TRBJ1-5. TRBV21-1 is listed as a pseudogene. CDR3 size: 15 residues. The CDR3 sequence is CASSKWGANNQPQHF. CDR3 DNA sequence: TGTGCCAGCAGCAAATGGGGGGCAAACAATCAGCCCCAGCATTTT.

This rearrangement joins TRBV6-5 to TRBJ2-7, with 8 nucleotides matching TRBD1. Germline V CDR1 and CDR2: MNHEY, SVGAGI. The trim removed 5 bases at V and 3 bases at J, leaving 0 bases unmatched. The CDR3 spans 12 residues. Here the CDR3 reads CASSGQGYEQYF. Here the CDR3 DNA reads TGTGCCAGCAGTGGACAGGGCTACGAGCAGTACTTC.

As for this clone: This same CDR3 is encoded by further DNA sequences in the sample. The V call is TRBV7-9, the J call TRBJ1-1; D gene unclear. CDR1 and CDR2 from the germline V gene are SEHNR and FQNEAQ (reference sequence). V lost 1 base and J 5 bases, leaving 11 bases between the germline ends. This CDR3 has 14 residues. CDR3 nucleotide sequence: TGTGCCAGCAGCTTAGGGTCAGGACCAACTGAAGCTTTCTTT. Its protein product is CASSLGSGPTEAFF.

This rearrangement joins TRBV6-1 to TRBJ2-1; possible D gene TRBD2, 6 bases. V lost 2 bases to trimming and J lost 6 bases, with 17 bases between them. The CDR3 loop spans 16 amino acids. Germline CDR1 reads MNHNS; CDR2 reads SASEGT. CDR3 in DNA: TGTGCCAGCAGTGAAACGGGCCCCTCGACTAGCAATGAGCAGTTCTTC. It encodes CASSETGPSTSNEQFF.

This clone occurred once. The rearrangement joins TRBV6-4 to TRBJ2-1; D is unclear. Germline V gives CDR1 MRHNA, CDR2 SNTAGT. CDR3 length: 13 residues. V was shortened by 2 bases and J by 8 bases, with 10 bases between the two germline ends. The CDR3 DNA sequence: TGTGCCAGCAGTGACCAAGAGAGGTATGAGCAGTTCTTC. It encodes CASSDQERYEQFF.

V is TRBV20-1 and J is TRBJ2-3, with unresolved D. V shed 8 bases and J shed 6 bases, with 9 bases lying between them. The CDR3 sequence is 10 residues long. Germline CDR1 and CDR2: DFQATT and SNEGSKA (reference sequence). CDR3 region: CSSFGDTQYF. The CDR3 nucleotides are TGCAGTTCCTTCGGGGATACGCAGTATTTT.

The chain combines TRBV5-4 with TRBJ2-3; D unresolved. V was trimmed by 4 bases and J by 0 bases, leaving 12 bases between them. The CDR3 consists of 15 residues. Germline CDR1 reads SGHNT; CDR2 reads YYREEE (reference sequence). The CDR3: CASSPGSASTDTQYF. CDR3 DNA sequence: TGTGCCAGCAGCCCCGGTTCCGCTAGCACAGATACGCAGTATTTT.

This sequence joins TRBV21-1 and TRBJ1-6; the listed D gene, TRBD1, was not tested against the DNA. TRBV21-1 is a pseudogene locus. This CDR3 spans 19 amino acids. The CDR3 nucleotides are TGTGCCAGCAGCTCCAAACCGGGACAGGGGAAGGTCGGGGATTCACCCCTCCACTTT. Its protein is CASSSKPGQGKVGDSPLHF.

A single count supports this clone. The rearrangement joins TRBV19 to TRBJ1-4; weak D call: TRBD1 (5 bases). With 10 bases removed from V and 4 bases from J, the gap between germline ends came to 34 bases. From germline, CDR1 is LNHDA and CDR2 SQIVND (reference sequence). The CDR3 is 20 residues long. DNA of the CDR3: TGTGCCACCCTGCTCTATACCCTGACAGTCCTGCAGAGGGGTAATGAAAAACTGTTTTTT. Translating it yields CATLLYTLTVLQRGNEKLFF.

The V and J genes are TRBV19 and TRBJ2-3; 14 bases align to TRBD2. V gave up 10 bases and J gave up 1 base; unmatched junction bases: 13. The CDR3 extends over 18 amino acids. Germline CDR1 LNHDA, CDR2 SQIVND (reference sequence). The DNA for the CDR3 is TGTGCCACCCAGACCGGGACTAGCGGGAGTTTGGGCACAGATACGCAGTATTTT. This codes for CATQTGTSGSLGTDTQYF.

The chain joins TRBV2 to TRBJ1-1, with D tentatively TRBD1 (5 bases). Germline V gene lookup returns CDR1 SNHLY and CDR2 FYNNEI. This CDR3 region has 13 residues. V shed 4 bases and J shed 3 bases, with 9 bases lying between them. DNA for the CDR3: TGTGCCAGCAGTGGGGGGAGATACACTGAAGCTTTCTTT. Protein sequence: CASSGGRYTEAFF.

The chain combines TRBV4-1 with TRBJ2-7; 7 bases line up with TRBD1. From germline, CDR1 is MGHRA and CDR2 YSYEKL. Unmatched junction bases numbered 7, after V lost 2 bases and J lost 3 bases. The CDR3 consists of 15 residues. The CDR3: CASSQNRDSLYEQYF. CDR3 nucleotides: TGCGCCAGCAGCCAAAACCGGGACAGCCTCTACGAGCAGTACTTC.